A single sample gave rise to the 6 T cell receptor beta chains below, sequenced in a study of Graves' ophthalmopathy and Graves' hyperthyroidism. Amplification of the TCR beta CDR3 regions used RNA transcripts (as template). The first-round RT-PCR employed HTBI primers together with the Qiagen OneStep RT-PCR kit. A multiplex PCR was then performed as the second round. MiXCR, applied by TCRdb to the multiplex PCR reads, yields one record per CDR3 protein. The sample lists over a million distinct CDR3 sequences, 35% to 40% occurring once. The sequenced material came from peripheral blood or thyroid tissue (not recorded which). The receptors derive from an adult man with Graves' hyperthyroidism.

This clonotype was counted a few times. The chain joins TRBV5-4 to TRBJ2-2; tentatively, D is TRBD2 (5 bases). Per germline, CDR1 SGHNT and CDR2 YYREEE (reference sequence). Trimming took off 4 bases at V and 5 bases at J, with 12 bases between the two ends. The CDR3 contains 14 residues. The CDR3 here is CASSLRRGTGELFF. Here the CDR3 DNA reads TGTGCCAGCAGCCTTCGACGAGGGACCGGGGAGCTGTTTTTT.

This clonotype appeared many times. The chain couples TRBV5-1 to TRBJ1-2; D is perhaps TRBD1 (5 bases). In germline, CDR1 is SGHRS, CDR2 YFSETQ. The CDR3 is 16 residues long. Trimming removed 4 bases from V and 3 bases from J, with 19 bases in between. In DNA form, the CDR3 reads TGCGCCAGCAGCATCGTAGGGGCAACTCCTGACTATGGCTACACCTTC. Protein: CASSIVGATPDYGYTF.

This clonotype appeared a few times. V and J are TRBV14 and TRBJ2-2; 9 bases align to TRBD1. The CDR3 sequence is 17 residues long. V shed 4 bases, J shed 4 bases, and the junction held 10 bases outside the gene matches. The germline gives CDR1 SGHDN, CDR2 FVKESK. The CDR3 DNA sequence: TGTGCCAGCAGCCGAAACCCCGGGACAGGGCCCACCGGGGAGCTGTTTTTT. It codes for CASSRNPGTGPTGELFF.

This clonotype was seen many times. The V and J genes are TRBV6-5 and TRBJ1-6; D gene uncertain. V was clipped by 0 bases and J by 8 bases, with 11 bases between them. Germline V CDR1 and CDR2: MNHEY, SVGAGI. There are 15 residues in the CDR3. The CDR3 spells CASSYSGVSDSPLHF. The CDR3 nucleotides are TGTGCCAGCAGTTACTCAGGCGTGTCAGATTCACCCCTCCACTTT.

There are a few counts of this clonotype. The rearrangement links TRBV20-1 to TRBJ2-7, with 9 bases lining up with TRBD1. Trimming took 2 bases from V and 6 from J; bases not matched to a gene: 8. This CDR3 has 14 residues. CDR1 is DFQATT and CDR2 is SNEGSKA in the germline V gene (reference sequence). This CDR3 reads CSARLTTGGLEQYF. DNA for the CDR3: TGCAGTGCTAGACTAACAACAGGGGGCCTCGAGCAGTACTTC.

The chain joins TRBV20-1 to TRBJ2-5, with D possibly being TRBD2 (6 bases). This CDR3 contains 15 residues. Germline V gene data show CDR1 as DFQATT and CDR2 as SNEGSKA (reference sequence). Trimming stripped 5 bases from V and 5 bases from J, with 21 bases between. The CDR3 is CSASGSKGEEETQYF. The CDR3 bases are TGCAGTGCTTCGGGATCCAAAGGGGAGGAGGAGACCCAGTACTTC.